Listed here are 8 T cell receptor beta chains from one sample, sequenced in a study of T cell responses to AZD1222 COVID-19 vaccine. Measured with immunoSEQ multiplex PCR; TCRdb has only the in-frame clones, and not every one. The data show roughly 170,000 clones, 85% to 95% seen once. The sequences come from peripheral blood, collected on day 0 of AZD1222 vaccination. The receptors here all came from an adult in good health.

The CDR3 region is CASSSGDTDTQYF. In DNA, the CDR3 is TGCGCCAGCAGTTCGGGGGACACAGATACGCAGTATTTT. The chain joins TRBV10-1 to TRBJ2-3, with TRBD2 as a possible D gene (6 bases). Germline V gene lookup returns CDR1 WNHNN and CDR2 SYGVQD (reference sequence). The length of the CDR3 is 13 residues. The V gene lost 5 bases and the J gene lost 2 bases, with 8 bases spanning the gap.

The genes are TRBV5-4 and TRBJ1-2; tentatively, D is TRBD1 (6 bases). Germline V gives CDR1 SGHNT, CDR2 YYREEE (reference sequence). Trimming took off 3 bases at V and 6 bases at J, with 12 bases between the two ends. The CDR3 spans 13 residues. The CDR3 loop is CASSWDKGNGYTF. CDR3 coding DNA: TGTGCCAGCAGCTGGGACAAGGGCAATGGCTACACCTTC.

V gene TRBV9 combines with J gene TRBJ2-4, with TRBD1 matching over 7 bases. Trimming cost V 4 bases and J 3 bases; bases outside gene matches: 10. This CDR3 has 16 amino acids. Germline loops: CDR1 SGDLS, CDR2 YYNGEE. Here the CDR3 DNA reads TGTGCCAGCAGCCCACAGGGGAATATGGTCAAAAACATTCAGTACTTC. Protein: CASSPQGNMVKNIQYF.

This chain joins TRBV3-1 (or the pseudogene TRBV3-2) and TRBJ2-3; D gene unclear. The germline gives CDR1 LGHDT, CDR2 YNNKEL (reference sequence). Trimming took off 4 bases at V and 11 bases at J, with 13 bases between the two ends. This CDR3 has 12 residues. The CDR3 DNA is TGTGCCAGCAGCCGATCCCTCTCCCGGCAGTATTTT. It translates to CASSRSLSRQYF.

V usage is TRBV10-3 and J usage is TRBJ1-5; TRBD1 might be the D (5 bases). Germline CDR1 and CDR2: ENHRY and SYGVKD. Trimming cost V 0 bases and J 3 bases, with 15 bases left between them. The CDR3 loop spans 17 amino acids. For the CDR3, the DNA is TGTGCCATCAGTGAGTCAGAGGCAGGGCTAAACAATCAGCCCCAGCATTTT. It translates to CAISESEAGLNNQPQHF.

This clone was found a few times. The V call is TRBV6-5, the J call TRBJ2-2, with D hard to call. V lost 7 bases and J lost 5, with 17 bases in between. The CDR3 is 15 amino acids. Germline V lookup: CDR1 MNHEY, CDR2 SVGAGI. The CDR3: CASITLVERTGELFF. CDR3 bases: TGTGCCAGCATTACACTCGTCGAACGAACCGGGGAGCTGTTTTTT.

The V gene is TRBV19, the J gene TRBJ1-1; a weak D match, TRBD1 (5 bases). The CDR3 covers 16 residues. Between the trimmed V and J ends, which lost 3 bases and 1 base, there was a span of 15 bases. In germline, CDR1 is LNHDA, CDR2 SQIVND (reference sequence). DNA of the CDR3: TGTGCCAGTAGTATGGCCAGATGGGGGGGGAACACTGAAGCTTTCTTT. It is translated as CASSMARWGGNTEAFF.

The CDR3 protein is CATSARPVGSNQPQHF. Written as DNA, the CDR3 is TGTGCCACCAGCGCCCGCCCGGTCGGGAGCAATCAGCCCCAGCATTTT. This sequence joins TRBV15 and TRBJ1-5; D remains ambiguous. Germline values: CDR1 LNHNV, CDR2 YYDKDF (reference sequence). This CDR3 comprises 16 residues. V lost 5 bases, J lost 1 base, and 15 bases lay in between.